The 21 T cell receptor beta chains below come from one sample, sequenced in a study of cytomegalovirus exposure and HLA in healthy donors. The primer mix had 60 Vbeta and 13 Jbeta primers. Sequencing was performed with immunoSEQ multiplex PCR; in TCRdb, only in-frame clones are kept and a portion is missing. The sample table sets out 50,000 or so clones. Sequenced sample: PBMCs. These receptors all stem from a man aged 35-49 years in good health and CMV-seropositive.

The chain is built from TRBV19 and TRBJ2-7, with D unclear. The germline gives CDR1 LNHDA, CDR2 SQIVND (reference sequence). V lost 5 bases and J lost 0, with 8 bases in between. The CDR3 is 13 amino acids. The CDR3 reads CASSGVSSYEQYF. In DNA, the CDR3 is TGTGCCAGTAGTGGTGTGAGCTCCTACGAGCAGTACTTC.

The chain combines TRBV7-2 with TRBJ1-6, with TRBD1 matching 9 bases. Germline loops: CDR1 SGHTA, CDR2 FQGNSA. This CDR3 region has 15 residues. V trimming: 5 bases; J trimming: 5 bases; junction bases outside the gene matches: 4. CDR3 nucleotides: TGTGCCAGCAGCACTGGGACAGGGCATAATTCACCCCTCCACTTT. This translates into CASSTGTGHNSPLHF.

The chain uses TRBV5-1 and TRBJ2-1; 7 bases align to TRBD1. CDR1 and CDR2 from the germline V gene are SGHRS and YFSETQ. V lost 3 bases and J lost 7; bases outside the gene matches: 7. The CDR3 length is 14 residues. CDR3: CASSSGQSQNEQFF. The CDR3 nucleotides read TGCGCCAGCAGCTCGGGACAGTCGCAAAATGAGCAGTTCTTC.

V is TRBV7-9 and J is TRBJ2-1, with D unclear. CDR3 length equals 12 residues. V lost 5 bases, J lost 15 bases, and 17 bases lay in between. Germline V lookup: CDR1 SEHNR, CDR2 FQNEAQ (reference sequence). CDR3: CASSIQLVEVFF. In nucleotides, the CDR3 is TGTGCCAGCAGCATCCAACTCGTAGAGGTGTTCTTC.

This chain connects TRBV27 to TRBJ2-3, with D possibly being TRBD2 (6 bases). Germline V gene lookup returns CDR1 MNHEY and CDR2 SMNVEV (reference sequence). Between the trimmed V and J ends, which lost 4 bases and 1 base, there was a span of 15 bases. The CDR3 length is 16 residues. The CDR3 loop is CASSSPSGTGTDTQYF. Written as DNA, the CDR3 is TGTGCCAGCAGTTCACCGTCCGGGACTGGCACAGATACGCAGTATTTT.

The genes are TRBV27 and TRBJ1-1; 9 bases match TRBD1. The germline CDR1 and CDR2 sequences are MNHEY and SMNVEV (reference sequence). The CDR3 is 13 amino acids. The junction had 7 bases not matched to a gene; V was cut back by 5 bases and J by 9 bases. The CDR3 protein is CASSITGGGQAFF. CDR3 bases: TGTGCCAGCAGTATAACAGGGGGCGGGCAAGCTTTCTTT.

The DNA of the CDR3 is TGTGCCAGCAGCGTAGGGACACCTTATGGCTACACCTTC. It codes for CASSVGTPYGYTF. This chain joins TRBV9 and TRBJ1-2; possible D gene TRBD1, 5 bases. V was clipped by 0 bases and J by 5 bases, with 8 bases between them. Germline CDR1 reads SGDLS; CDR2 reads YYNGEE. The CDR3 runs 13 residues. Complete variable domain (other parts from reference TRBV9 and TRBJ1-2): DSGVTQTPKHLITATGQRVTLRCSPRSGDLSVYWYQQSLDQGLQFLIQYYNGEERAKGNILERFSAQQFPDLHSELNLSSLELGDSALYFCASSVGTPYGYTFGSGTRLTVV.

The CDR3 nucleotides are TGTGCCAGCAGCTTGAATACTAGTCCCGAGCAGTACTTC. It codes for CASSLNTSPEQYF. V and J are TRBV5-4 and TRBJ2-7; D possibly corresponds to TRBD2 (5 bases). V was trimmed by 1 base and J by 6 bases, leaving 11 bases between them. The CDR3 spans 13 residues. The germline V gene has CDR1 SGHNT and CDR2 YYREEE (reference sequence).

The rearrangement links TRBV7-8 to TRBJ1-4; D is unclear. Germline loops: CDR1 SGHVS, CDR2 FQNEAQ. There are 14 residues in the CDR3. Between the trimmed V and J ends, which lost 4 bases and 8 bases, there was a span of 14 bases. CDR3 residues: CASSSASLWEKLFF. DNA of the CDR3: TGTGCCAGCAGCTCGGCTAGTCTTTGGGAAAAACTGTTTTTT.

The chain uses TRBV30 and TRBJ2-1, with D maybe TRBD1 (5 bases). The V end was cut by 3 bases, the J end by 7 bases, with 10 bases between. This CDR3 spans 12 amino acids. Germline V lookup: CDR1 GTSNPN, CDR2 SVGIG (reference sequence). The CDR3 sequence is CAWSAAGNEQFF. CDR3 sequence (DNA): TGTGCCTGGAGCGCCGCAGGGAATGAGCAGTTCTTC.

This rearrangement joins TRBV19 to TRBJ2-7, with 8 positions matching TRBD1. Germline values: CDR1 LNHDA, CDR2 SQIVND (reference sequence). With 4 bases clipped from V and 5 bases from J, the junction kept 1 base outside the gene matches. The CDR3 contains 12 residues. The CDR3 bases are TGTGCCAGTAGTAACAGGGGGGACGAGCAGTACTTC. Translation gives CASSNRGDEQYF.

The chain carries TRBV7-3 and TRBJ2-3, with 9 nucleotides matching TRBD2. The CDR3 sequence is 15 residues long. V gave up 2 bases and J gave up 2 bases; unmatched junction bases: 2. From germline, CDR1 is SGHTA and CDR2 FQGTGA. DNA of the CDR3: TGTGCCAGCAGCTTATTAGCGGGGGACACAGATACGCAGTATTTT. This codes for CASSLLAGDTDTQYF.

The chain joins TRBV29-1 to TRBJ2-5; D remains ambiguous. Gene TRBJ2-7 matches the end of the DNA better, so the J call may be wrong. The germline V gene has CDR1 SQVTM and CDR2 ANQGSEA. The CDR3 extends over 12 amino acids. The CDR3 loop reads CSVSLRSYEQYF. Written as DNA, the CDR3 is TGCAGCGTTTCCCTACGCTCCTACGAGCAGTACTTC.

The rearrangement links TRBV4-2 to TRBJ2-5; TRBD1 aligns across 9 bases. This CDR3 is built from 19 residues. Germline V lookup: CDR1 LGHNA, CDR2 YNFKEQ. With 0 bases clipped from V and 1 base from J, the junction kept 12 bases outside the gene matches. The CDR3 is CASSQDHKGQGGVQETQYF. As DNA, the CDR3 is TGTGCCAGCAGCCAAGATCATAAGGGACAGGGCGGGGTCCAAGAGACCCAGTACTTC.

The rearrangement uses TRBV6-1 and TRBJ2-2; D not resolved. V dropped 8 bases and J dropped 0 bases, with 13 bases sitting between them. Germline V gene data show CDR1 as MNHNS and CDR2 as SASEGT. The CDR3 has 15 amino acids. The CDR3 sequence: CASESRRANTGELFF. The CDR3 coding sequence is TGTGCCAGCGAGTCTCGCCGAGCGAACACCGGGGAGCTGTTTTTT.

This rearrangement joins TRBV14 to TRBJ2-1, with 15 bases that match TRBD2. The CDR3 has 15 residues. Trimming at V came to 4 bases and at J to 10 bases, leaving 5 bases not matched to a gene. CDR1 SGHDN and CDR2 FVKESK come from the germline V gene. CDR3 sequence (DNA): TGTGCCAGCAGCCCGAGGGGACTAGCGGGAGGCGAGCAGTTCTTC. Translating gives CASSPRGLAGGEQFF.

On this clone itself: One end of the junction fails to match germline, which may point to a read error. The V and J genes are TRBV30 and TRBJ2-7; 10 bases align to TRBD2. This CDR3 spans 15 amino acids. From germline, CDR1 is GTSNPN and CDR2 SVGIG (reference sequence). This CDR3 reads CAGSEERGGVYEQYF. The CDR3 region has the DNA TGTGCCGGGAGTGAAGAGCGGGGGGGCGTGTACGAGCAGTACTTC.

The chain employs TRBV9 and TRBJ1-3; TRBD1 aligns across 7 bases. V trimming: 0 bases; J trimming: 1 base; junction bases outside the gene matches: 1. CDR1 is SGDLS, CDR2 YYNGEE, per germline. The CDR3 is made up of 15 amino acids. This CDR3 reads CASSVETGSGNTIYF. CDR3 coding DNA: TGTGCCAGCAGCGTAGAGACAGGGTCTGGAAACACCATATATTTT.

The chain is built from TRBV6-5 and TRBJ2-3; no clear D gene. V lost 7 bases to trimming and J lost 0 bases, with 8 bases between them. This CDR3 contains 13 residues. In germline, CDR1 is MNHEY, CDR2 SVGAGI. CDR3: CASTTESTDTQYF. In DNA, the CDR3 is TGTGCCAGCACCACAGAAAGCACAGATACGCAGTATTTT.

V usage is TRBV27 and J usage is TRBJ1-1; maybe TRBD1 (5 bases). Germline lookup yields CDR1 MNHEY and CDR2 SMNVEV (reference sequence). The CDR3 totals 15 residues. Trimming cost V 5 bases and J 3 bases, with 16 bases left between them. This CDR3 reads CASSTTGLPYTEAFF. The CDR3 bases are TGTGCCAGCAGTACAACAGGCTTGCCCTACACTGAAGCTTTCTTT.

The V and J genes are TRBV18 and TRBJ1-1, with 7 bases fitting TRBD1. The CDR3 is 12 amino acids. Per the germline V gene, CDR1 is KGHSH and CDR2 is LQKENI. After removal of 3 bases from V and 9 bases from J, the junction contained 4 bases not matched to a gene. The CDR3 sequence is CASSPSQGQAFF. CDR3 bases: TGTGCCAGCTCACCGTCACAGGGGCAAGCTTTCTTT.